This entry concerns a single TCR beta chain. The entry originates in a study of blood T cell repertoires in COVID-19. The V and J ends lost 6 bases and 5 bases respectively, with 13 bases between them. The CDR3 is made up of 13 amino acids. Germline CDR1 reads MNHEY; CDR2 reads SVGAGI. As originally analysed: Reference gene primer amplification gave nucleated cell count estimates. Sequenced by immunoSEQ multiplex PCR; TCRdb stores in-frame clones only, minus some. D and trimming come from the DNA, and the V and J calls and clone size come from that table. This sample yields over 350,000 clones, of which approximately 90% are seen a single time; around 0.94% belongs to the top ten.

The sample comprised PBMCs or T cells enriched from blood (not recorded which). The receptor's source is a woman between 40 and 50 years old who had been exposed to COVID-19. The chain has TRBV6-5 and TRBJ1-2, with a possible D match to TRBD1 (5 bases). CDR3 amino acids: CASSKGRTYGYTF. The CDR3 DNA sequence: TGTGCCAGCAGCAAGGGGAGGACGTATGGCTACACCTTC.